This TCR beta chain appears in the sequencing data of a study of CD8 T cells in ankylosing spondylitis. Construction of TCR beta libraries was performed using quantitative 5'-RACE with molecular barcodes. Each CDR3 protein is one row after TCRdb ran MiXCR on the 5' RACE reads. The table shows around 250,000 distinct CDR3 sequences, with roughly 10% occurring only once. This clonotype appeared once. No antigen is known for it. General observations from the study: Within peripheral blood, clones linked to disease were CD8+ and relatively rare. Earlier literature documents some of the motif variants in reactive arthritis synovial fluid and blood.

With 0 bases removed from V and 3 bases from J, the gap between germline ends came to 8 bases. The V gene's germline CDR1 is KGHSH and CDR2 LQKENI. The CDR3 has 14 residues. The chain combines TRBV18 with TRBJ2-5; D might be TRBD1 (5 bases). The sequenced sample consisted of blood, either unsorted or a sorted T cell fraction (not recorded which). The TCR originated in a male donor with ankylosing spondylitis or in good health (not recorded which). CDR3 sequence: CASSPPSREETQYF. In nucleotides, the CDR3 is TGTGCCAGCTCACCACCGTCCAGGGAAGAGACCCAGTACTTC.